Each of the 28 T cell receptor beta chains below was sequenced from the same sample in a study of control samples from healthy donors and cancer patients (dated by TCRdb to 2020 to 2022). To prepare the library, the immunoSEQ multiplex PCR assay was applied. The immuneACCESS repertoire file appears here via TCRdb, limited to in-frame rearrangements. These files lack a portion of the clones; in checked studies, under half of the deficit traces to unresolved V genes, and the cause of the others is not known. Counted in this sample were 150,000 or so clones; 92% of them appeared once. The ten largest clonotypes hold approximately 2.2% of the sample. Sequenced input: blood. All receptors come from a woman aged 45-65 years in good health.

The chain employs TRBV7-2 and TRBJ1-2; D gene uncertain. The CDR3 sequence is 15 residues long. V gave up 7 bases and J gave up 8 bases, with 23 bases separating them. Germline lookup yields CDR1 SGHTA and CDR2 FQGNSA. Written as DNA, the CDR3 is TGTGCCAGCACCTCGTTAGCGGGCGGTGGTTCGGGCTACACCTTC. Amino acid sequence: CASTSLAGGGSGYTF.

The rearrangement joins TRBV5-4 to TRBJ2-6, with 14 bases that match TRBD2. The CDR3 runs to 16 residues. The V and J ends lost 9 bases and 2 bases, in that order; junction bases with no gene match: 4. Germline assignment: CDR1 SGHNT and CDR2 YYREEE (reference sequence). The CDR3 DNA sequence: TGTGCCACCAGACTAGCGGGAGGGCCTGGGGCCAACGTCCTGACTTTC. Its protein product is CATRLAGGPGANVLTF.

The rearrangement joins TRBV2 to TRBJ2-7; 8 nucleotides agree with TRBD2. This CDR3 spans 15 amino acids. CDR1 is SNHLY and CDR2 is FYNNEI in the germline V gene. J was trimmed by 0 bases and V by 1 base; bases with no gene match: 2. The CDR3 DNA is TGTGCCAGCAGTGAAGGAAGCGGGGGCTCCTACGAGCAGTACTTC. This sequence encodes CASSEGSGGSYEQYF.

The V call is TRBV29-1, the J call TRBJ1-4, with a possible D match to TRBD1 (5 bases). Germline lookup yields CDR1 SQVTM and CDR2 ANQGSEA. The CDR3 is made up of 12 amino acids. V lost 7 bases to trimming and J lost 7 bases, with 13 bases between them. This CDR3 is CSGGMFLEKLFF. CDR3 coding DNA: TGCAGCGGGGGGATGTTCCTTGAAAAACTGTTTTTT.

The V gene is TRBV29-1, the J gene TRBJ1-2, with 9 bases aligning to TRBD1. After removal of 7 bases from V and 1 base from J, the junction contained 10 bases not matched to a gene. The CDR3 covers 15 residues. Germline V gene data show CDR1 as SQVTM and CDR2 as ANQGSEA. The CDR3 sequence: CSAPGTGSLNYGYTF. DNA for the CDR3: TGCAGCGCTCCCGGGACAGGGTCCCTTAACTATGGCTACACCTTC.

The chain couples TRBV30 to TRBJ2-1; no clear D gene. The CDR3 has 15 amino acids. V lost 2 bases and J 1 base, leaving 12 bases between the germline ends. CDR1 is GTSNPN and CDR2 is SVGIG in the germline V gene (reference sequence). The DNA of the CDR3 is TGTGCCTGGAGTAAAAAGGGATGGTCCTACAATGAGCAGTTCTTC. Translated: CAWSKKGWSYNEQFF. The variable domain in full, completed from reference TRBV30 and TRBJ2-1, reads SQTIHQWPATLVQPVGSPLSLECTVEGTSNPNLYWYRQAAGRGLQLLFYSVGIGQISSEVPQNLSASRPQDRQFILSSKKLLLSDSGFYLCAWSKKGWSYNEQFFGPGTRLTVL.

The rearrangement joins TRBV5-1 to TRBJ2-3, with 9 bases fitting TRBD1. After removal of 4 bases from V and 2 bases from J, the junction contained 8 bases not matched to a gene. The CDR3 is made up of 16 amino acids. CDR1 is SGHRS and CDR2 is YFSETQ in the germline V gene. The chain's CDR3 is CASSKRDRDDTDTQYF. CDR3 DNA sequence: TGCGCCAGCAGCAAACGGGACAGGGACGACACAGATACGCAGTATTTT.

J is TRBJ2-3 and V is TRBV5-1; TRBD2 is a possible D gene (5 bases). V lost 0 bases to trimming and J lost 6 bases, with 11 bases between them. Germline V gene lookup returns CDR1 SGHRS and CDR2 YFSETQ. The CDR3 sequence is 14 residues long. DNA of the CDR3: TGCGCCAGCAGCTTGGAGAGGGCTGGGGATACGCAGTATTTT. Translation: CASSLERAGDTQYF.

The chain combines TRBV18 with TRBJ2-2; 9 nucleotides align to TRBD2. The length of the CDR3 is 18 residues. CDR1 KGHSH and CDR2 LQKENI come from the germline V gene. With V trimmed by 2 bases and J by 1 base, 8 bases remained unmatched. The CDR3 loop reads CASSPMAGGPLNTGELFF. CDR3 coding DNA: TGTGCCAGCTCACCAATGGCGGGGGGGCCATTGAACACCGGGGAGCTGTTTTTT.

The chain has TRBV7-9 and TRBJ1-2, with a possible D match to TRBD1 (6 bases). From germline, CDR1 is SEHNR and CDR2 FQNEAQ (reference sequence). V dropped 4 bases and J dropped 4 bases, with 10 bases sitting between them. The CDR3 sequence is 13 residues long. The CDR3 DNA sequence: TGTGCCAGCAGCTCACAGGGTTCCTATGGCTACACCTTC. Its protein product is CASSSQGSYGYTF.

The rearrangement joins TRBV6-6 to TRBJ1-2, with D possibly matching TRBD1 (6 bases). CDR1 MNHNY and CDR2 SVGAGI come from the germline V gene (reference sequence). Trimming removed 8 bases at V and 2 bases at J, with 9 bases between. CDR3 length: 12 residues. The CDR3 DNA reads TGTGCCAGCGGAGGACAGAACTATGGCTACACCTTC. This gives the protein CASGGQNYGYTF.

The V gene is TRBV11-2, the J gene TRBJ1-1; D might be TRBD1 (5 bases). The CDR3 contains 15 residues. CDR1 SGHAT and CDR2 FQNNGV come from the germline V gene. Trimming stripped 5 bases from V and 6 bases from J, with 19 bases between. This chain's CDR3 is CASSRSSVGVPEAFF. CDR3 DNA: TGTGCCAGCAGCCGCTCCTCAGTGGGGGTTCCTGAAGCTTTCTTT.

J is TRBJ2-1 and V is TRBV28, with 9 nucleotides matching TRBD1. CDR3 length equals 20 residues. V was clipped by 4 bases and J by 3 bases; unmatched bases: 19. Germline loops: CDR1 MDHEN, CDR2 SYDVKM. CDR3 in DNA: TGTGCCAGCAGTTACAGGGGGCGTAGGGCCCGGGGGATGGTCTACAATGAGCAGTTCTTC. Protein: CASSYRGRRARGMVYNEQFF.

This clone was picked up a small number of times. The chain uses TRBV5-1 and TRBJ1-3; no reliable D call. CDR1 is SGHRS, CDR2 YFSETQ, per germline. Trimming removed 5 bases at V and 5 bases at J, with 14 bases between. The CDR3 totals 14 residues. In DNA, the CDR3 is TGCGCCAGCAGTTTGAGCGGAAATCGAAACACCATATATTTT. This sequence encodes CASSLSGNRNTIYF.

This chain links TRBV28 with TRBJ1-5; D remains unclear. The CDR3 is 14 residues long. V gave up 3 bases and J gave up 4 bases, with 10 bases separating them. CDR1 is MDHEN and CDR2 is SYDVKM in the germline V gene. The DNA for the CDR3 is TGTGCCAGCAGTTTCGGTCTTACTAATCAGCCCCAGCATTTT. Protein product: CASSFGLTNQPQHF.

This chain links TRBV27 with TRBJ1-1, with no clear D. V lost 2 bases to trimming and J lost 0 bases, with 4 bases between them. Germline values: CDR1 MNHEY, CDR2 SMNVEV (reference sequence). The CDR3 is 13 residues long. Here the CDR3 reads CASSLMLNTEAFF. The CDR3 nucleotides read TGTGCCAGCAGTTTAATGCTGAACACTGAAGCTTTCTTT.

V is TRBV9 and J is TRBJ2-5; D may be TRBD2 (5 bases). The V and J ends lost 3 bases and 2 bases respectively, with 11 bases between them. From germline, CDR1 is SGDLS and CDR2 YYNGEE. The CDR3 totals 14 residues. CDR3 protein: CASSALGGQETQYF. The CDR3 DNA reads TGTGCCAGCAGCGCCTTGGGCGGGCAAGAGACCCAGTACTTC.

The genes are TRBV19 and TRBJ2-3; 8 bases match TRBD2. Germline V gives CDR1 LNHDA, CDR2 SQIVND (reference sequence). V shed 7 bases, J shed 0 bases, and the junction held 6 bases outside the gene matches. This CDR3 has 15 amino acids. CDR3 in amino acids: CASIRVAGSTDTQYF. CDR3 in DNA: TGTGCCAGTATTCGAGTAGCGGGGAGCACAGATACGCAGTATTTT. The variable domain in full, completed from reference TRBV19 and TRBJ2-3, reads DGGITQSPKYLFRKEGQNVTLSCEQNLNHDAMYWYRQDPGQGLRLIYYSQIVNDFQKGDIAEGYSVSREKKESFPLTVTSAQKNPTAFYLCASIRVAGSTDTQYFGPGTRLTVL.

The chain couples TRBV2 to TRBJ2-3; TRBD2 aligns across 8 bases. CDR1 is SNHLY and CDR2 is FYNNEI in the germline V gene. V was pared by 1 base and J by 3 bases, with 9 bases of the junction left unmatched. CDR3 length equals 17 residues. In DNA form, the CDR3 reads TGTGCCAGCAGTGAAGTCCCGGGACTAGTGGAGACAGATACGCAGTATTTT. It specifies CASSEVPGLVETDTQYF.

CDR3 coding DNA: TGCAGTGCTAGTTACTCCGGCAGAAAGGGTCAGCCCCAGCATTTT. Its protein is CSASYSGRKGQPQHF. The chain has TRBV20-1 and TRBJ1-5; D uncertain. Trimming took 3 bases from V and 6 from J, leaving 18 bases between them. The CDR3 totals 15 residues. Germline CDR1 DFQATT, CDR2 SNEGSKA (reference sequence).

The V call is TRBV27, the J call TRBJ2-1, with no clear D. CDR3 size: 14 residues. Between the trimmed V and J ends, which lost 0 bases and 5 bases, there was a span of 8 bases. Germline V lookup: CDR1 MNHEY, CDR2 SMNVEV (reference sequence). This CDR3 reads CASSLSMAHNEQFF. Written as DNA, the CDR3 is TGTGCCAGCAGTTTATCGATGGCGCACAATGAGCAGTTCTTC.

The table lists this clone with a count of one. The chain joins TRBV6-4 to TRBJ1-6, with TRBD1 identical over 8 bases. Losses at the gene ends were 4 bases for V and 7 bases for J; bases not matched to a gene: 6. Germline CDR1 and CDR2: MRHNA and SNTAGT. The CDR3 length is 15 residues. CDR3 amino acids: CASSVTGQVNSPLHF. The CDR3 DNA is TGTGCCAGCAGTGTAACGGGACAGGTAAATTCACCCCTCCACTTT.

The chain couples TRBV19 to TRBJ1-2; D is ambiguous. The CDR3 runs 12 residues. V was pared by 3 bases and J by 3 bases, with 5 bases between. CDR1 is LNHDA, CDR2 SQIVND, per germline (reference sequence). CDR3 region: CASSIADYGYTF. As DNA, the CDR3 is TGTGCCAGTAGTATCGCAGACTATGGCTACACCTTC.

The V gene is TRBV6-6, the J gene TRBJ1-1; a weak D match, TRBD1 (5 bases). The germline CDR1 and CDR2 sequences are MNHNY and SVGAGI (reference sequence). This CDR3 has 16 residues. V was cut by 7 bases and J by 1 base, with 19 bases left in between. The CDR3 region is CASIHAGTGQNTEAFF. The CDR3 bases are TGTGCCAGCATCCATGCCGGTACAGGTCAGAACACTGAAGCTTTCTTT.

The gene calls are TRBV19 and TRBJ1-1, with no clear D. The V and J ends lost 8 bases and 3 bases respectively, with 16 bases between them. CDR3 length: 14 residues. Germline V gene sequence: CDR1 LNHDA, CDR2 SQIVND (reference sequence). The CDR3 here is CASRNAWSYTEAFF. For the CDR3, the DNA is TGTGCCAGTCGAAACGCCTGGTCCTACACTGAAGCTTTCTTT.

Here the CDR3 reads CAIGLGDGNTEAFF. CDR3 sequence (DNA): TGTGCCATCGGTCTAGGGGATGGGAACACTGAAGCTTTCTTT. The rearrangement links TRBV10-3 to TRBJ1-1; a weak D match, TRBD1 (5 bases). V gave up 8 bases and J gave up 1 base, with 14 bases separating them. This CDR3 is 14 amino acids long. CDR1 and CDR2 from the germline V gene are ENHRY and SYGVKD.

The genes are TRBV6-1 and TRBJ2-3; D gene ambiguous. Trimming left V 1 base short and J 9 bases short, with 11 bases between. Germline V lookup: CDR1 MNHNS, CDR2 SASEGT. CDR3 length: 13 amino acids. CDR3 DNA: TGTGCCAGCAGTGAAGTAAGGGATTCGACGCAGTATTTT. Its protein product is CASSEVRDSTQYF.

Turning to this clone: The junction departs from germline at one end; a sequencing error may be responsible. The chain employs TRBV7-7 and TRBJ2-5; 7 bases are a match to TRBD1. CDR3 length: 14 amino acids. CDR1 is SSHAT, CDR2 FNYEAQ, per germline (reference sequence). Here the CDR3 DNA reads TGTGCTAGCAGCCTCGGGACAGTCCAAGAGACCCAGTACTTC. It codes for CASSLGTVQETQYF.